The clone carrying this TCR beta chain has only a few counts. The antigen is undetermined. The sample is drawn from a study of post-analysis software for immune sequencing data. For the study at large: The cohort encompassed relapsing-remitting, secondary progressive and progressive-relapsing multiple sclerosis disease courses.

Unique-molecular-identifier-tagged TCR beta cDNA libraries were used. From roughly 1 to 10 million T cells, 400,000 to 650,000 cDNA molecules were obtained. From the PCR reads, TCRdb called clonotypes with MiXCR, one entry per CDR3 protein. The data contain about 430,000 distinct CDR3 sequences, 39% of them singletons. Per the germline V gene, CDR1 is KGHSH and CDR2 is LQKENI. CDR3 size: 14 residues. Trimming pared 4 bases from V and 3 bases from J, leaving 10 bases between. Study-level findings and limits: The study found TRBV5-6, TRBV5-1 and TRBV20-1 among roughly 5 TRBV segments more frequent in patients than controls. Controls had significantly higher normalized Chao1 diversity than multiple sclerosis patients. Samples from one preparation batch, clustered by F measure, grouped strongly together.

Sequencing was done on a sample of blood. The TCR comes from a girl under 10 years old with multiple sclerosis. This sequence joins TRBV18 and TRBJ1-5; D not resolved. CDR3 region: CASSLTGPNQPQHF. Here the CDR3 DNA reads TGTGCCAGCTCACTAACCGGGCCCAATCAGCCCCAGCATTTT.